This T cell receptor (beta chain) originates from a study of blood T cell repertoires in COVID-19. As for the study in general: Samples came from the United States, Italy and Spain, spanning acute and convalescent COVID-19. The cDNA or gDNA used as material had been derived from T cells, B-cell-depleted T cells, or PBMCs.

This CDR3 has 16 amino acids. As handled by the study authors: For nucleated cells, counts were estimated from reference gene primer amplification. Assay used: immunoSEQ multiplex PCR; TCRdb lists only in-frame clones, some missing. D and trimming come from the DNA, and the V and J calls and clone size come from that table. The sample lists approximately 70,000 clones; around 82% were seen once. The sequenced sample consisted of peripheral blood. The TCR originated in a woman aged 55 to 70 with acute or convalescent COVID-19. The chain employs TRBV21-1 and TRBJ1-6; whether TRBD1, the table's D call, matches the DNA was not checked. TRBV21-1 is given as a pseudogene. In nucleotides, the CDR3 is TGTGCCAGCAGCAAAGCCGCCGGACAGGGGTGGTCACCCCTCCACTTT. This gives the protein CASSKAAGQGWSPLHF.